Listed below are T cell receptor beta chains from one sample, sequenced in a study of OX40 agonist ivuxolimab in advanced cancers. Sequenced by immunoSEQ multiplex PCR; TCRdb stores in-frame clones only, minus some. The sample shows roughly 58,000 clones, about four fifths of them seen only once. The source material was CD4+ or CD8+ T cells sorted from blood, sampled in a trial of the OX40 agonist ivuxolimab. Receptor source: an adult with an advanced solid tumor such as melanoma, head and neck, liver or kidney cancer. CDR3s include the opening cysteine and the closing phenylalanine or tryptophan. Fields, in order: D gene, V gene, J gene, clone size, CDR3 DNA, CDR3 protein. The D gene is left open where the match is weak. Not every row has a clone size; where given, it reads once, few, many or a size class.

-,TRBV29-1,TRBJ2-1,-,TGCATCTCCTCCGGGACGGACCACAATGAGCAGTTCTTC,CISSGTDHNEQFF
TRBD1,TRBV6-5,TRBJ1-1,-,TGTGCCAGCAGTGACAGACAGGGGAACACTGAAGCTTTCTTT,CASSDRQGNTEAFF
TRBD1,TRBV28,TRBJ2-1,-,TGTGCCAGCAGTGAGGGACAGGTCTCCTACAATGAGCAGTTCTTC,CASSEGQVSYNEQFF
-,TRBV28,TRBJ2-1,-,TGTGCCAGCAGTTTAGATGGCCATGAGCAGTTCTTC,CASSLDGHEQFF
-,TRBV12-5,TRBJ2-3,-,TGTGCTAGTGAGTCCGGGGGCGCAGATACGCAGTATTTT,CASESGGADTQYF
-,TRBV20-1,TRBJ1-1,-,TGCAGTGCTCCAGAGAACACTGAAGCTTTCTTT,CSAPENTEAFF
-,TRBV30,TRBJ1-6,-,TGTGCTTGGGTGAGCTCGAGGGGTCATAATTCACCCCTCCACTTT,CAWVSSRGHNSPLHF
-,TRBV5-1,TRBJ1-5,-,TGCGCCAGCAGCTTGGATAGGGACAATCAGCCCCAGCATTTT,CASSLDRDNQPQHF
TRBD1,TRBV7-8,TRBJ2-1,once,TGTGCCAGCAGCGCCGGGACAGGGGCCCTATGGCAGTTCTTC,CASSAGTGALWQFF
TRBD1,TRBV5-4,TRBJ1-2,once,TGTGCCAGCAGCCCTGACAGGGGGCGAGACTATGGCTACACCTTC,CASSPDRGRDYGYTF
-,TRBV27,TRBJ1-5,-,TGTGCCAGCAGTTTAGCGGGGGGTCAGCCCCAGCATTTT,CASSLAGGQPQHF
-,TRBV11-3,TRBJ2-1,-,TGTGCCAGCAGCTTAGGGGAAGCGTTGTACAATGAGCAGTTCTTC,CASSLGEALYNEQFF
-,TRBV18,TRBJ1-5,once,TGTGCCAGCTCACCAGAGACCCCGGCGGAGCCCCAGCATTTT,CASSPETPAEPQHF
TRBD1,TRBV5-1,TRBJ2-6,few,TGCGCCAGCAGCATACAAACAGGGGGACGACCTGGGGCCAACGTCCTGACTTTC,CASSIQTGGRPGANVLTF
-,TRBV6-6,TRBJ1-3,-,TGTGCCAGCAGTTACGACAGGTCAAGGAACACCATATATTTT,CASSYDRSRNTIYF
TRBD1,TRBV7-9,TRBJ1-1,-,TGTGCCAGCAGCCAAACCAGGGGGCTGGGGAACACTGAAGCTTTCTTT,CASSQTRGLGNTEAFF
-,TRBV7-9,TRBJ2-1,few,TGTGCCAGCAGCAGTCCAGGGGCTTTCGACAATGAGCAGTTCTTC,CASSSPGAFDNEQFF
TRBD2,TRBV13,TRBJ2-1,-,TGTGCCAGCAGCTCCCCCTATACATTAGCGGGAGGTGGATCCTACAATGAGCAGTTCTTC,CASSSPYTLAGGGSYNEQFF
-,TRBV18,TRBJ2-5,few,TGTGCCAGCTCACCACCGGAAGAGACCCAGTACTTC,CASSPPEETQYF
-,TRBV11-2,TRBJ1-5,-,TGTGCCAGCAGCTTAGGGCCAGGGGTGAATCAGCCCCAGCATTTT,CASSLGPGVNQPQHF
TRBD2,TRBV10-3,TRBJ2-3,-,TGTGCCGCGCGAACTAGCGGGGGAAGCACAGATACGCAGTATTTT,CAARTSGGSTDTQYF
TRBD2,TRBV5-6,TRBJ2-5,-,TGTGCCAGCAGCTTTACTAGCGGGGGGGCCCAAGAGACCCAGTACTTC,CASSFTSGGAQETQYF
-,TRBV4-1,TRBJ2-4,once,TGCGCCAGCAGCCAAGACAAGGACAGCCAAGCCAAAAACATTCAGTACTTC,CASSQDKDSQAKNIQYF
-,TRBV29-1,TRBJ2-7,-,TGCAGCGCCTTGGGTACTGGGAACTACGAGCAGTACTTC,CSALGTGNYEQYF